Given below is one T cell receptor (beta chain) in context. Germline V lookup: CDR1 SGHAT, CDR2 FQNNGV. The CDR3 is 15 residues long. Deletions cut 5 bases from V and 0 bases from J, with 11 bases between. The data originate from a study of PD-L1 blockade in urothelial cancer. Here immunoSEQ multiplex PCR was the method, and the copy in TCRdb shows in-frame clones only, minus some. The data hold 20,000 to 25,000 clones, with under 95% observed a single time. The sample's time point: peripheral blood 6 weeks after treatment start. The sequenced sample was PBMCs, obtained around atezolizumab (anti-PD-L1) treatment. The origin of this receptor is a woman between 55 and 75 years old with urothelial cancer. V is TRBV11-2 and J is TRBJ2-1; D is ambiguous. The CDR3, as DNA: TGTGCCAGCAGCGAAAGCCCCCTCTCCTACAATGAGCAGTTCTTC. Its protein product is CASSESPLSYNEQFF.